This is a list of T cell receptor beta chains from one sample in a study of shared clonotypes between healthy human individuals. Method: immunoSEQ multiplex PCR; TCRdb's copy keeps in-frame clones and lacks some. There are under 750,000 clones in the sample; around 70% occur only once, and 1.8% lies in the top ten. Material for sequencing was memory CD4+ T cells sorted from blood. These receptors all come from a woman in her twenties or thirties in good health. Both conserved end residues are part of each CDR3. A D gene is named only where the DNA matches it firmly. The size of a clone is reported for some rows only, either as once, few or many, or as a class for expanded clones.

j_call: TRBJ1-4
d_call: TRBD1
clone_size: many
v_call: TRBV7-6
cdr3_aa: CASSLGGTAHEKLFF
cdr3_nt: TGTGCCAGCAGCTTAGGGGGGACAGCCCATGAAAAACTGTTTTTT

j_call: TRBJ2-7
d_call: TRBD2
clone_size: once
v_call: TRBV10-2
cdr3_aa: CASSQTSGSSYEQYF
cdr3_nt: TGCGCCAGCAGCCAAACTAGCGGTTCCTCCTACGAGCAGTACTTC

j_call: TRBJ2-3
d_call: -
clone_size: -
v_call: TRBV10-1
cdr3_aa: CASSELRLGGTDTQYF
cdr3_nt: TGCGCCAGCAGTGAGCTGCGTCTAGGGGGCACAGATACGCAGTATTTT

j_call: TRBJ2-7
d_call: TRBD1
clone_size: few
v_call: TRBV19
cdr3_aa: CASSTGQGRYEQYF
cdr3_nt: TGTGCCAGTAGTACGGGACAGGGCCGCTACGAGCAGTACTTC

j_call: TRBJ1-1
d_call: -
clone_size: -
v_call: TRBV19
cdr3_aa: CASTGESGYTEAFF
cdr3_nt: TGTGCCAGTACCGGGGAGTCCGGGTACACTGAAGCTTTCTTT

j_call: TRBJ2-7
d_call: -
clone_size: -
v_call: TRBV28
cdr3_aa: CASSSGLPSYEQYF
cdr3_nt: TGTGCCAGCAGTTCTGGACTACCCTCCTACGAGCAGTACTTC

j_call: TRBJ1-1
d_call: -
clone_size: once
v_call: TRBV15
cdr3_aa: CATSREVSMNTEAFF
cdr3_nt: TGTGCCACCAGCAGAGAGGTCTCTATGAACACTGAAGCTTTCTTT

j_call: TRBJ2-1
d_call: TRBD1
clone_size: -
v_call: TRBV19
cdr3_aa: CASRGTGGAQNNEQFF
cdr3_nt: TGTGCCAGTAGAGGGACAGGGGGCGCCCAGAACAATGAGCAGTTCTTC

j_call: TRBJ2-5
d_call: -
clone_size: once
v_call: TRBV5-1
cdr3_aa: CASSPGSGETQYF
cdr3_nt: TGCGCCAGCAGCCCGGGATCAGGAGAGACCCAGTACTTC

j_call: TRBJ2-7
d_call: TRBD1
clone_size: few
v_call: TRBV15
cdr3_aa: CATSRDRRGGYYEQYF
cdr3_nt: TGTGCCACCAGCAGAGACAGGAGAGGGGGCTACTACGAGCAGTACTTC

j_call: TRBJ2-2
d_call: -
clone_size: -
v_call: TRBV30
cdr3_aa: CAWSVVMAGELFF
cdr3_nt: TGTGCCTGGAGTGTCGTCATGGCCGGGGAGCTGTTTTTT

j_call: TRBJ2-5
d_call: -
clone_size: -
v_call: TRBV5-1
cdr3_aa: CASSLGGFQETQYF
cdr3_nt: TGCGCCAGCAGCTTGGGCGGGTTCCAAGAGACCCAGTACTTC

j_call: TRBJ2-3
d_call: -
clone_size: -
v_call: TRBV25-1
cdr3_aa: CASSGRTMTTDTQYF
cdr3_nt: TGTGCCAGCAGTGGGAGGACCATGACCACAGATACGCAGTATTTT

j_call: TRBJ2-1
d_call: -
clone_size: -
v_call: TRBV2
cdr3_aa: CASSEVVEQFF
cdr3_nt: TGTGCCAGCAGTGAAGTGGTTGAGCAGTTCTTC

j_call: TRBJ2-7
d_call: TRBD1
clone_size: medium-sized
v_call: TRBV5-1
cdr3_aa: CASSLGQGPYEQYF
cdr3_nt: TGCGCCAGCAGCTTAGGACAGGGACCTTACGAGCAGTACTTC

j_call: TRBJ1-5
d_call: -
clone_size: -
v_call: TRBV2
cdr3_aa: CASRQGYSNQPQHF
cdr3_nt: TGTGCCAGCCGTCAGGGATATAGCAATCAGCCCCAGCATTTT

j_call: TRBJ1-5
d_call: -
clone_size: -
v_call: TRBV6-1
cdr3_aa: CAISESEGQPQHF
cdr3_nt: TGTGCCATCAGTGAGTCGGAGGGGCAGCCCCAGCATTTT

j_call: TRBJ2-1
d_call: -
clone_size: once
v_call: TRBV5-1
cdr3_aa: CASSLGVLATYNEQFF
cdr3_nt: TGCGCCAGCAGCTTGGGAGTGCTAGCGACCTACAATGAGCAGTTCTTC

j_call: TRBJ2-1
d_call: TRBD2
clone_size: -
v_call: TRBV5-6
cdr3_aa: CASSGTSGGYNEQFF
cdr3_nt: TGTGCCAGCAGCGGTACTAGCGGGGGCTACAATGAGCAGTTCTTC

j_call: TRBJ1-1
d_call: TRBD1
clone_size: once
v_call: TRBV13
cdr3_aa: CASSPRGQRGTEAFF
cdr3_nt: TGTGCCAGCAGCCCACGGGGACAGAGGGGCACTGAAGCTTTCTTT

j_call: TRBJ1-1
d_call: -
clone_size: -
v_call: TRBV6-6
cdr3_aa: CASIKNTEAFF
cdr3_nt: TGTGCCAGCATTAAGAACACTGAAGCTTTCTTT

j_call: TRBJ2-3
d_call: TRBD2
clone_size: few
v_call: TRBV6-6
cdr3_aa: CASRPSGSTDTQYF
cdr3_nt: TGTGCCAGCAGGCCTAGCGGTAGCACAGATACGCAGTATTTT

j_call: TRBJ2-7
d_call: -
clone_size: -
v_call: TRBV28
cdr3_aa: CASSFRSWRDQRRGSYEQYF
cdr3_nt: TGTGCCAGCAGTTTCCGCTCGTGGAGGGACCAGAGGCGAGGCTCCTACGAGCAGTACTTC

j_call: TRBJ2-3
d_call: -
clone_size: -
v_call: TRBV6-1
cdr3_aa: CASSELLSTITQYF
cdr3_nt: TGTGCCAGCAGTGAACTACTGTCCACCATTACGCAGTATTTT

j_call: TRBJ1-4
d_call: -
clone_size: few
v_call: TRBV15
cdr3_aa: CATSRRQAEKLFF
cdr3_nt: TGTGCCACCAGCAGAAGACAGGCTGAAAAACTGTTTTTT

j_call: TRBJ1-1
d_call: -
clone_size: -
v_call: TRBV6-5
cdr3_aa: CASFPALNTEAFF
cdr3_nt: TGTGCCAGTTTCCCTGCCCTGAACACTGAAGCTTTCTTT

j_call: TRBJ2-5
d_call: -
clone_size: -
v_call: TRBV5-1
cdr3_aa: CASSSSSGYETQYF
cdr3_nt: TGCGCCAGCAGCTCATCCAGCGGGTATGAGACCCAGTACTTC

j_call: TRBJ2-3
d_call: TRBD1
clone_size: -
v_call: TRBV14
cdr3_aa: CASKRGREGADGDTQYF
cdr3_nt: TGTGCCAGCAAAAGGGGGAGAGAGGGGGCCGATGGAGATACGCAGTATTTT

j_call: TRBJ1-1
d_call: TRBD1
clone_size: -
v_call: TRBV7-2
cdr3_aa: CASGSGTGGATFF
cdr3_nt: TGTGCCAGCGGATCCGGGACAGGGGGCGCGACTTTCTTT

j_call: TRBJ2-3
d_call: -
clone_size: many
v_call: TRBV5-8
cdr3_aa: CASSLRADTQYF
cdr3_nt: TGTGCCAGCAGCTTGAGGGCGGATACGCAGTATTTT

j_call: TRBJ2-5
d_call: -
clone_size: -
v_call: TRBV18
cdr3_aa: CASSPREETQYF
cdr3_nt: TGTGCCAGCTCACCAAGAGAAGAGACCCAGTACTTC

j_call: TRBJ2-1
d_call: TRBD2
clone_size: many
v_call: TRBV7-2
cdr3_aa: CASSPQRDSYNEQFF
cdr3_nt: TGTGCCAGCAGCCCCCAGCGGGACTCCTACAATGAGCAGTTCTTC

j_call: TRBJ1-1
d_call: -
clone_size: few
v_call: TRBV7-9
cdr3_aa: CASSLAQGTTEAFF
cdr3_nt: TGTGCCAGCAGCTTAGCGCAGGGTACCACTGAAGCTTTCTTT

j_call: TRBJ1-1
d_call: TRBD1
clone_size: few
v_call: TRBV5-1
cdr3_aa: CASSWMTGTNTEAFF
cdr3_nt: TGCGCCAGCAGCTGGATGACAGGGACGAACACTGAAGCTTTCTTT

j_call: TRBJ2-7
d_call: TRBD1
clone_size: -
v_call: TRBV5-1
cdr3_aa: CASSVRGNEQYF
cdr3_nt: TGCGCCAGCAGCGTCAGGGGGAACGAGCAGTACTTC

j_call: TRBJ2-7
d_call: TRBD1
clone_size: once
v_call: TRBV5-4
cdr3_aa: CASSFGGDRGPREQYF
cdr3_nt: TGTGCCAGCAGCTTCGGTGGGGACAGGGGGCCAAGGGAGCAGTACTTC

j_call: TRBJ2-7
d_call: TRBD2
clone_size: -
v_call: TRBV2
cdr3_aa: CASSELAGGYEQYF
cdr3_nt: TGTGCCAGCAGTGAACTAGCGGGAGGGTACGAGCAGTACTTC

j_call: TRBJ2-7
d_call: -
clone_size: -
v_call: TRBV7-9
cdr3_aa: CASSLEYYEQYF
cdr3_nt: TGTGCCAGCAGCTTAGAATACTACGAGCAGTACTTC

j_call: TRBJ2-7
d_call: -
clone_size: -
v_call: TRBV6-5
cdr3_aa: CASSSSDSAGEQYF
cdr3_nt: TGTGCCAGCAGTTCCTCGGATTCGGCCGGCGAGCAGTACTTC

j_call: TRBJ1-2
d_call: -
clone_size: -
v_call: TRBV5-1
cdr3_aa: CASRPGPNYGYTF
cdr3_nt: TGCGCCAGCAGACCAGGGCCTAACTATGGCTACACCTTC

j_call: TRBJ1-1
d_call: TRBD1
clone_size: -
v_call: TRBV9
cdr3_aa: CASSSWDRGPMNTEAFF
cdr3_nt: TGTGCCAGCAGCTCTTGGGACAGGGGCCCTATGAACACTGAAGCTTTCTTT

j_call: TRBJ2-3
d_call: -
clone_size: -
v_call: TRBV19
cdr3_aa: CASSMFSRDTQYF
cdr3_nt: TGTGCCAGTAGTATGTTTAGCAGAGATACGCAGTATTTT

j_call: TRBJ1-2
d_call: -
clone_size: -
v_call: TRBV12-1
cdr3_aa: CARTRRGVGDYGYTF
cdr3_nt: TGTGCCAGAACCCGGCGAGGGGTAGGGGACTATGGCTACACCTTC

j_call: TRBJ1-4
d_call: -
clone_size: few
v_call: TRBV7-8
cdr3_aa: CASSLASGRQGEKLFF
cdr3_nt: TGTGCCAGCAGCTTAGCCTCGGGCAGGCAGGGGGAAAAACTGTTTTTT

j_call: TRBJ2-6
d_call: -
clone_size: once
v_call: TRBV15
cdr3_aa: CATSSRGRNSGANVLTF
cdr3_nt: TGTGCCACCAGCTCTCGGGGAAGAAACTCTGGGGCCAACGTCCTGACTTTC

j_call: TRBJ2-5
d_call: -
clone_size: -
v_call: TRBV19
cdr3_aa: CASIGEAGETQYF
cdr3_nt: TGTGCCAGTATAGGGGAGGCAGGGGAGACCCAGTACTTC

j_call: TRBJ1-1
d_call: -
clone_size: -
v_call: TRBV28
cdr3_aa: CASSQPRPGANTEAFF
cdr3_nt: TGTGCCAGCAGTCAACCTCGACCAGGGGCGAACACTGAAGCTTTCTTT

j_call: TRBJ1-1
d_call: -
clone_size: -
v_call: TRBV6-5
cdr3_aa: CASSRGEDTEAFF
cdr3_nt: TGTGCCAGCAGTAGGGGGGAGGACACTGAAGCTTTCTTT

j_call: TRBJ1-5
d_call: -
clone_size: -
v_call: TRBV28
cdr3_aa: CASMTGGNQPQHF
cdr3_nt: TGTGCCAGCATGACAGGTGGCAATCAGCCCCAGCATTTT

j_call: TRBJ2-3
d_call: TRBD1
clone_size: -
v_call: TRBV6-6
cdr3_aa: CASSRQGRGTDTQYF
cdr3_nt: TGTGCCAGCAGCCGACAGGGGCGGGGTACAGATACGCAGTATTTT

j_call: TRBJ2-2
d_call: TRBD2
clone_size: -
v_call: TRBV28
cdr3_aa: CASSLLGGAFGGGRTGELFF
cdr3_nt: TGTGCCAGCAGTTTACTCGGGGGGGCCTTTGGAGGAGGTAGGACCGGGGAGCTGTTTTTT

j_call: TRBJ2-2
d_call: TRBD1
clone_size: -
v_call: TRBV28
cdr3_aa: CASRYGTVNTGELFF
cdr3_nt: TGTGCCAGCAGATATGGGACAGTGAACACCGGGGAGCTGTTTTTT

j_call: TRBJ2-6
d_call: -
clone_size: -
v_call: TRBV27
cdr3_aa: CASSLLSGANVLTF
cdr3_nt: TGTGCCAGCAGTTTATTATCTGGGGCCAACGTCCTGACTTTC

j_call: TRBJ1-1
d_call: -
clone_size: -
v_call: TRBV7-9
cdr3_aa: CASSFHGGPDAEAFF
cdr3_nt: TGTGCCAGCAGCTTTCACGGTGGACCCGACGCTGAAGCTTTCTTT

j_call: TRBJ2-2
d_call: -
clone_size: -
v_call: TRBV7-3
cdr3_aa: CASSSDPKNTGELFF
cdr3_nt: TGTGCCAGCAGCTCGGACCCGAAGAACACCGGGGAGCTGTTTTTT

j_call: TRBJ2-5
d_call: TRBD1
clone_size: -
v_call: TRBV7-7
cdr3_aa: CASSFRDREDF
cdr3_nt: TGTGCCAGCAGCTTCCGGGACAGGGAGGACTTC

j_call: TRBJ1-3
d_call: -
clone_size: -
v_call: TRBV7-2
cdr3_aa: CASSPNYKLAYVYRNTIYF
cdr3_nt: TGTGCCAGCAGCCCTAACTATAAGCTGGCATACGTTTATAGAAACACCATATATTTT

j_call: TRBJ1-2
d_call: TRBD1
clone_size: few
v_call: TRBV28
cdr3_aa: CVEGGPNYGYTF
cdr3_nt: TGTGTCGAAGGGGGCCCCAACTATGGCTACACCTTC

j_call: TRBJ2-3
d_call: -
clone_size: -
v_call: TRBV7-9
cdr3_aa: CASSLEDTQYF
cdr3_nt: TGTGCCAGCAGCTTAGAAGATACGCAGTATTTT